These 25 T cell receptor beta chains were all obtained from the same sample, sequenced in a study of naive and memory T cell subsets. Two oligonucleotides, mixed equimolar, formed the beta constant-region primer covering TRBC1 and TRBC2. The ligated cDNA underwent four PCR rounds using SP2 and nested alpha and beta constant-region primers. TCRdb reanalysed the UMI-ligation and nested PCR reads using MiXCR and keeps one entry per CDR3 protein. The sample has tens of thousands of distinct CDR3 sequences, roughly 10% seen once. Sample: central memory CD8+ T cells from blood. The receptors shown here come from a human donor in good health.

This clonotype appeared many times. The chain is built from TRBV12-3 or TRBV12-4 and TRBJ2-2; D remains ambiguous. V was pared by 2 bases and J by 2 bases, with 0 bases between. The CDR3 is 12 residues long. CDR3 DNA sequence: TGTGCCAGCAGTTTAAACACCGGGGAGCTGTTTTTT. Its protein is CASSLNTGELFF.

The rearrangement links TRBV6-6 to TRBJ2-7; D is perhaps TRBD1 or TRBD2 (6 bases each). Looked up from germline, CDR1 is MNHNY and CDR2 is SVGAGI (reference sequence). The V end was cut by 0 bases, the J end by 6 bases, with 9 bases between. This CDR3 is built from 13 residues. As DNA, the CDR3 is TGTGCCAGCAGTTACTCCGGAGGGGGCGAGCAGTACTTC. It translates to CASSYSGGGEQYF.

In its sample, this clonotype ranks as medium-sized. The V gene is TRBV20-1, the J gene TRBJ2-7; TRBD1 aligns across 8 bases. V lost 6 bases, J lost 4 bases, and 5 bases stayed unmatched. This CDR3 is built from 12 residues. CDR1 is DFQATT and CDR2 is SNEGSKA in the germline V gene (reference sequence). The CDR3 loop reads CSAQDREYEQYF. The CDR3 DNA follows: TGCAGTGCCCAGGACAGGGAATACGAGCAGTACTTC.

This clonotype has ten or more counts. V and J are TRBV27 and TRBJ2-6; 9 bases line up with TRBD2. V lost 5 bases, J lost 2 bases, and 7 bases stayed unmatched. CDR1 is MNHEY and CDR2 is SMNVEV in the germline V gene (reference sequence). The CDR3 is made up of 17 amino acids. The CDR3 protein is CASSPARGGAGANVLTF. CDR3 sequence (DNA): TGTGCCAGCAGTCCGGCCCGCGGGGGGGCTGGGGCCAACGTCCTGACTTTC.

This clonotype is labeled as medium-sized. V usage is TRBV12-3 or TRBV12-4 and J usage is TRBJ1-6; 7 nucleotides align to TRBD1. This CDR3 spans 14 amino acids. Trimming took 5 bases from V and 8 from J; bases not matched to a gene: 6. The CDR3 sequence is CASSLETGYSPLHF. The CDR3 coding sequence is TGTGCCAGCAGTCTAGAGACAGGGTATTCACCCCTCCACTTT.

The chain has TRBV7-9 and TRBJ2-1; 7 bases match TRBD2. This CDR3 spans 15 amino acids. The germline gives CDR1 SEHNR, CDR2 FQNEAQ (reference sequence). The junction had 8 bases not matched to a gene; V was cut back by 9 bases and J by 0 bases. The CDR3 bases are TGTGCCAGTGAGAAAGCGGGGAGCTCCTACAATGAGCAGTTCTTC. It translates to CASEKAGSSYNEQFF.

This clonotype was seen a few times. The chain joins TRBV24-1 to TRBJ2-5; weak D call: TRBD2 (5 bases). Germline-derived CDR1 and CDR2 are KGHDR and SFDVKD. The CDR3 covers 12 residues. Trimming removed 12 bases at V and 5 bases at J, with 15 bases between. The CDR3 reads CASRGTGETQYF. As DNA, the CDR3 is TGTGCCTCCCGGGGTACTGGCGAGACCCAGTACTTC.

This clonotype has at least ten counts. This sequence joins TRBV28 and TRBJ1-2; 7 nucleotides match TRBD1. The CDR3 has 14 residues. Germline CDR1 is MDHEN and CDR2 is SYDVKM. Trimming removed 2 bases from V and 3 bases from J; junction bases left unmatched: 3. The CDR3 sequence is CASSLKGAYYGYTF. CDR3 nucleotides: TGTGCCAGCAGTTTAAAGGGGGCCTACTATGGCTACACCTTC.

At least ten counts were recorded for this clonotype. The CDR3 is CASSKSGDYGYTF. In nucleotides, the CDR3 is TGTGCCAGCAGCAAGTCGGGAGACTATGGCTACACCTTC. The chain joins TRBV7-6 to TRBJ1-2; no reliable D call. Germline CDR1 SGHVS, CDR2 FNYEAQ. V dropped 5 bases and J dropped 3 bases, with 10 bases sitting between them. This CDR3 has 13 residues.

This clonotype was seen many times. V gene TRBV4-1 combines with J gene TRBJ1-1, with D possibly TRBD1 on 5 matching bases. Trimming removed 0 bases from V and 0 bases from J, with 11 bases in between. The CDR3 sequence is 16 residues long. From germline, CDR1 is MGHRA and CDR2 YSYEKL. CDR3 sequence reads: CASSQEKGLLNTEAFF. The DNA for the CDR3 is TGCGCCAGCAGCCAAGAAAAGGGACTATTGAACACTGAAGCTTTCTTT.

This clonotype has more than one count but fewer than ten. The rearrangement links TRBV24-1 to TRBJ2-1; D call uncertain. V was cut by 4 bases and J by 3 bases, with 9 bases left in between. CDR3 length: 14 residues. The germline gives CDR1 KGHDR, CDR2 SFDVKD. DNA for the CDR3: TGTGCCACCAGTGACTCGACTGACTACAATGAGCAGTTCTTC. Protein: CATSDSTDYNEQFF.

This clonotype was detected only a few times. The chain links TRBV28 to TRBJ1-1; D is uncertain. Deletions cut 3 bases from V and 6 bases from J, with 20 bases between. The germline V gene has CDR1 MDHEN and CDR2 SYDVKM. This CDR3 is built from 16 residues. CDR3 amino acids: CASSLGWGSSVPEAFF. CDR3 bases: TGTGCCAGCAGTTTGGGATGGGGTTCCTCCGTCCCTGAAGCTTTCTTT.

This clonotype was recorded many times. The V call is TRBV6-2 or TRBV6-3, the J call TRBJ2-5, with TRBD1 matching over 7 bases. With V trimmed by 0 bases and J by 3 bases, 7 bases remained unmatched. The CDR3 runs to 16 residues. Germline CDR1 reads MNHEY; CDR2 reads SVGEGT. The CDR3 DNA follows: TGTGCCAGCAGTTACTCGGGTGGAACAGGGGAAGAGACCCAGTACTTC. It codes for CASSYSGGTGEETQYF.

The sample holds a few counts of this clonotype. This chain uses TRBV7-6 with TRBJ2-6; TRBD1 or TRBD2 may be the D gene (5 bases each). CDR1 and CDR2 (germline): SGHVS, FNYEAQ. This CDR3 is 20 amino acids long. Trimming shortened V by 2 bases and J by 1 base, and 21 bases separated the two germline ends. Written as DNA, the CDR3 is TGTGCCAGCAGCTTACCACCCCACGGGGCCACGGATTCTGGGGCCAACGTCCTGACTTTC. As protein: CASSLPPHGATDSGANVLTF.

This clonotype has a handful of counts. The V and J genes are TRBV6-4 and TRBJ2-2, with 12 nucleotides matching TRBD2. The CDR3 runs 16 residues. V was pared by 3 bases and J by 3 bases, with 2 bases of the junction left unmatched. Germline CDR1 and CDR2: MRHNA and SNTAGT. The CDR3 DNA follows: TGTGCCAGCAGTGAGGCTAGCGGGAGGGACACCGGGGAGCTGTTTTTT. Protein: CASSEASGRDTGELFF.

This clonotype was observed at least ten times. The rearrangement uses TRBV4-2 and TRBJ2-1, with 14 nucleotides matching TRBD2. Per germline, CDR1 LGHNA and CDR2 YNFKEQ. This CDR3 comprises 18 residues. V lost 0 bases and J lost 4; bases outside the gene matches: 5. The CDR3 sequence is CASSQEMTSGRAYNEQFF. CDR3 bases: TGTGCCAGCAGCCAAGAGATGACTAGCGGGAGGGCTTACAATGAGCAGTTCTTC.

In its sample, this clonotype was seen a few times. This sequence joins TRBV28 and TRBJ2-1; 12 positions agree with TRBD2. There are 15 residues in the CDR3. Germline CDR1 reads MDHEN; CDR2 reads SYDVKM. The J segment lost 8 bases and the V segment lost 2 bases, leaving 4 bases of the junction unmatched. CDR3 DNA: TGTGCCAGCAGTTTACGGCTAGCGGGAGGGGATGAGCAGTTCTTC. Its protein product is CASSLRLAGGDEQFF.

This clonotype has a count of ten or more. The chain couples TRBV19 to TRBJ2-3, with 7 positions matching TRBD1. Germline-derived CDR1 and CDR2 are LNHDA and SQIVND (reference sequence). V shed 7 bases and J 0 bases; nucleotides not matched to a gene: 7. The CDR3 is 15 residues long. CDR3 sequence: CASTDRDSSTDTQYF. The CDR3 DNA reads TGTGCCAGTACCGACCGGGACAGTAGCACAGATACGCAGTATTTT.

This chain joins TRBV12-3 or TRBV12-4 and TRBJ1-1; the D is unclear. V lost 7 bases, J lost 6 bases, and 9 bases lay in between. The length of the CDR3 is 11 residues. CDR3 in DNA: TGTGCCAGCACCACGGGCCCTGAAGCTTTCTTT. It is translated as CASTTGPEAFF.

This clonotype appeared many times. The chain employs TRBV4-1 and TRBJ2-7; 7 nucleotides match TRBD2. Germline CDR1 and CDR2: MGHRA and YSYEKL. J gave up 5 bases and V 0 bases, and 4 bases lay outside the gene matches. CDR3 length equals 14 residues. CDR3 bases: TGCGCCAGCAGCCAAGAGGGGCGGGGGAACGAGCAGTACTTC. Translated, it gives CASSQEGRGNEQYF.

The chain has TRBV29-1 and TRBJ2-3, with D perhaps TRBD1 or TRBD2 (5 bases each). V was trimmed by 2 bases and J by 1 base, leaving 7 bases between them. CDR1 is SQVTM and CDR2 is ANQGSEA in the germline V gene. This CDR3 spans 13 amino acids. CDR3 bases: TGCAGCGTTGAACGAGGGGGCACAGATACGCAGTATTTT. It translates to CSVERGGTDTQYF.

This clonotype was counted ten times or more. The V and J genes are TRBV28 and TRBJ2-1; 13 nucleotides match TRBD2. CDR3 length: 15 amino acids. Germline V gene sequence: CDR1 MDHEN, CDR2 SYDVKM. J was trimmed by 9 bases and V by 8 bases; bases with no gene match: 10. The CDR3 DNA reads as TGTGCCAGCTGTCGAACTAGCGGGAGGGTCGGTGAGCAGTTCTTC. Its translation: CASCRTSGRVGEQFF.

This chain links TRBV27 with TRBJ2-7; no firm D call. The CDR3 consists of 11 residues. The germline V gene encodes CDR1 MNHEY and CDR2 SMNVEV (reference sequence). V gave up 6 bases and J gave up 6 bases, with 9 bases separating them. CDR3 protein: CASRTGVEQYF. Here the CDR3 DNA reads TGTGCCAGCAGGACTGGGGTCGAGCAGTACTTC.

The chain is built from TRBV4-3 and TRBJ2-7; TRBD1 agrees at 8 bases. This CDR3 has 14 amino acids. After removal of 1 base from V and 3 bases from J, the junction contained 2 bases not matched to a gene. Germline V gene sequence: CDR1 LGHNA, CDR2 YSLEER. CDR3 in amino acids: CASSQGTGRYEQYF. CDR3 bases: TGCGCCAGCAGCCAAGGGACAGGGCGCTACGAGCAGTACTTC.

The chain uses TRBV7-2 and TRBJ1-6; 8 bases agree with TRBD1. The CDR3 length is 16 residues. Trimming removed 5 bases from V and 6 bases from J; junction bases left unmatched: 9. Germline V lookup: CDR1 SGHTA, CDR2 FQGNSA. CDR3 nucleotide sequence: TGTGCCAGCAGCCATAGGACAGGGCGAATTAATTCACCCCTCCACTTT. It yields the protein CASSHRTGRINSPLHF.